These T cell receptor beta chains were read from a single sample in a study of T cells after yellow fever vaccination. TCRdb independently ran MiXCR on the 5' RACE reads; one entry per CDR3 protein. The sample lists over 110,000 distinct CDR3 sequences; about 7.7% were seen once. Sequences were derived from CD4+ T cells sorted from PBMCs, sampled 5 days after the yellow fever booster vaccination. The receptors shown here come from a man under 40 who received the YFV17D yellow fever vaccine. Each CDR3 is given with its conserved first and last residue. The D gene is left open where the match is weak. Clone size is shown for a subset of rows, as once, few, many or a class of expanded clone.

V: TRBV12-3/TRBV12-4
size: many
D: TRBD2
J: TRBJ2-1
CDR3: CASSGRAGLLYNEQFF
DNA: TGTGCCAGCAGTGGGAGAGCGGGATTGTTGTACAATGAGCAGTTCTTC

V: TRBV4-2
size: many
D: .
J: TRBJ2-7
CDR3: CASSQLTGTSGGRGSYEQYF
DNA: TGTGCCAGCAGCCAACTCACGGGGACCAGCGGAGGCAGGGGCTCCTACGAGCAGTACTTC

V: TRBV19
size: many
D: .
J: TRBJ2-3
CDR3: CATSKLGYSTDTQYF
DNA: TGTGCCACCTCTAAGCTAGGTTATAGCACAGATACGCAGTATTTT

V: TRBV7-8
size: many
D: .
J: TRBJ2-3
CDR3: CASSGSPADTQYF
DNA: TGTGCCAGCAGTGGGAGCCCCGCAGATACGCAGTATTTT

V: TRBV7-2
size: .
D: .
J: TRBJ2-2
CDR3: CASSLNRVGTGELFF
DNA: TGTGCCAGCAGCTTAAACAGGGTTGGGACCGGGGAGCTGTTTTTT

V: TRBV12-3/TRBV12-4
size: many
D: .
J: TRBJ2-7
CDR3: CASSLAVDYEQYF
DNA: TGTGCCAGCAGTTTAGCGGTCGACTACGAGCAGTACTTC

V: TRBV5-1
size: many
D: .
J: TRBJ2-5
CDR3: CASSLDGTQYF
DNA: TGCGCCAGCAGCTTGGACGGGACCCAGTACTTC

V: TRBV29-1
size: .
D: .
J: TRBJ1-2
CDR3: CSVAGILNYGYTF
DNA: TGCAGCGTGGCAGGGATTTTGAACTATGGCTACACCTTC

V: TRBV7-2
size: .
D: TRBD2
J: TRBJ2-3
CDR3: CASSLTGGPWGDTQYF
DNA: TGTGCCAGCAGCTTGACGGGAGGGCCCTGGGGAGATACGCAGTATTTT

V: TRBV10-2
size: many
D: TRBD2
J: TRBJ2-2
CDR3: CASRLASGTTGELFF
DNA: TGCGCCAGCAGGCTTGCTAGCGGGACTACCGGGGAGCTGTTTTTT

V: TRBV3-1
size: .
D: TRBD2
J: TRBJ2-1
CDR3: CASSPRTSGGNEQFF
DNA: TGTGCCAGCAGCCCTCGGACTAGCGGGGGTAATGAGCAGTTCTTC

V: TRBV5-1
size: .
D: .
J: TRBJ1-1
CDR3: CASSPHGGNTEAFF
DNA: TGCGCCAGCAGCCCCCACGGGGGGAACACTGAAGCTTTCTTT

V: TRBV18
size: many
D: .
J: TRBJ2-7
CDR3: CASSPPARFPTYEQYF
DNA: TGTGCCAGCTCACCGCCGGCAAGGTTCCCTACCTACGAGCAGTACTTC

V: TRBV30
size: many
D: .
J: TRBJ1-3
CDR3: CAWSYRVLSSGNTIYF
DNA: TGTGCCTGGAGTTACAGGGTGCTCAGCTCTGGAAACACCATATATTTT

V: TRBV6-6
size: many
D: TRBD1
J: TRBJ1-1
CDR3: CASSGQENTEAFF
DNA: TGTGCCAGCAGTGGACAGGAGAACACTGAAGCTTTCTTT

V: TRBV12-3/TRBV12-4
size: few
D: .
J: TRBJ1-6
CDR3: CASSLVAANNSPLHF
DNA: TGTGCCAGCAGTTTGGTGGCAGCTAATAATTCACCCCTCCACTTT

V: TRBV5-1
size: many
D: TRBD1
J: TRBJ2-7
CDR3: CASSGRTGSTYEQYF
DNA: TGCGCCAGCAGCGGAAGGACAGGCTCTACCTACGAGCAGTACTTC

V: TRBV7-6
size: many
D: TRBD2
J: TRBJ2-3
CDR3: CASSLMGSGRSSDTQYF
DNA: TGTGCCAGCAGCTTGATGGGCAGCGGGAGATCTTCAGATACGCAGTATTTT

V: TRBV5-1
size: many
D: .
J: TRBJ2-1
CDR3: CASSKKVWRFNEQFF
DNA: TGCGCCAGCAGCAAGAAGGTTTGGCGTTTCAATGAGCAGTTCTTC

V: TRBV7-2
size: .
D: TRBD2
J: TRBJ2-1
CDR3: CASSPSGAGVGEQFF
DNA: TGTGCCAGCAGCCCCTCCGGGGCGGGAGTGGGTGAGCAGTTCTTC

V: TRBV7-2
size: many
D: TRBD2
J: TRBJ2-5
CDR3: CASSHWGHSGKRETQYF
DNA: TGTGCCAGCAGCCATTGGGGGCATAGCGGGAAAAGGGAGACCCAGTACTTC

V: TRBV20-1
size: many
D: .
J: TRBJ2-1
CDR3: CSATTSLYEQFF
DNA: TGCAGTGCTACGACTAGTTTGTATGAGCAGTTCTTC

V: TRBV10-3
size: .
D: TRBD1
J: TRBJ2-2
CDR3: CAIADRAGGELFF
DNA: TGTGCCATCGCAGACAGGGCTGGCGGGGAGCTGTTTTTT

V: TRBV28
size: many
D: .
J: TRBJ2-3
CDR3: CASSTRADTQYF
DNA: TGTGCCAGCAGTACTCGGGCAGATACGCAGTATTTT

V: TRBV7-9
size: many
D: .
J: TRBJ2-1
CDR3: CASSSIGEQFF
DNA: TGTGCCAGCAGCTCCATCGGTGAGCAGTTCTTC

V: TRBV12-3/TRBV12-4
size: many
D: .
J: TRBJ1-2
CDR3: CASTRSGADYGYTF
DNA: TGTGCCAGCACCAGGTCGGGGGCGGACTATGGCTACACCTTC

V: TRBV28
size: many
D: .
J: TRBJ2-7
CDR3: CASSPPRGREFEQYF
DNA: TGTGCCAGCAGCCCTCCCCGGGGAAGAGAATTCGAGCAGTACTTC

V: TRBV3-1
size: many
D: .
J: TRBJ2-3
CDR3: CASSQRGFTDTQYF
DNA: TGTGCCAGCAGCCAAAGGGGGTTCACAGATACGCAGTATTTT

V: TRBV6-6
size: many
D: .
J: TRBJ1-5
CDR3: CASRANSNQPQHF
DNA: TGTGCCAGCAGGGCGAATAGCAATCAGCCCCAGCATTTT

V: TRBV29-1
size: many
D: TRBD1
J: TRBJ1-3
CDR3: CSATRRPQGASGNTIYF
DNA: TGCAGCGCTACGAGGAGGCCACAGGGGGCCTCTGGAAACACCATATATTTT

V: TRBV6-5
size: few
D: .
J: TRBJ1-6
CDR3: CASSYSAGPDYNSPLHF
DNA: TGTGCCAGCAGTTACTCAGCCGGGCCCGACTATAATTCACCCCTCCACTTT

V: TRBV12-3/TRBV12-4
size: many
D: TRBD2
J: TRBJ2-2
CDR3: CASSVTSGSRSGELFF
DNA: TGTGCCAGCAGCGTGACTAGCGGGAGTCGGAGCGGGGAGCTGTTTTTT

V: TRBV7-9
size: many
D: TRBD1
J: TRBJ1-5
CDR3: CASSSSGQANQPQHF
DNA: TGTGCCAGCAGCTCCTCGGGACAGGCTAATCAGCCCCAGCATTTT

V: TRBV12-3/TRBV12-4
size: many
D: TRBD2
J: TRBJ2-3
CDR3: CASSLGLAYTDTQYF
DNA: TGTGCCAGCAGTCTGGGACTAGCGTACACAGATACGCAGTATTTT

V: TRBV5-1
size: many
D: .
J: TRBJ2-6
CDR3: CASSLSSGSSGANVLTF
DNA: TGCGCCAGCAGCTTGAGCTCAGGGAGCTCTGGGGCCAACGTCCTGACTTTC

V: TRBV28
size: many
D: .
J: TRBJ2-1
CDR3: CASRRPPANNEQFF
DNA: TGTGCCAGCCGCCGGCCCCCAGCTAACAATGAGCAGTTCTTC

V: TRBV28
size: few
D: TRBD1
J: TRBJ2-2
CDR3: CASSWDSNTGELFF
DNA: TGTGCCAGCAGTTGGGACAGTAACACCGGGGAGCTGTTTTTT

V: TRBV10-3
size: many
D: .
J: TRBJ2-7
CDR3: CAISGTPYEQYF
DNA: TGTGCCATCAGTGGTACCCCCTACGAGCAGTACTTC

V: TRBV20-1
size: .
D: .
J: TRBJ1-5
CDR3: CCAGPSNQPQHF
DNA: TGCTGTGCCGGACCAAGCAATCAGCCCCAGCATTTT

V: TRBV20-1
size: many
D: TRBD1
J: TRBJ1-2
CDR3: CSARDPGQGFGYTF
DNA: TGCAGTGCTAGAGATCCAGGACAGGGATTCGGCTACACCTTC

V: TRBV12-3/TRBV12-4
size: many
D: TRBD2
J: TRBJ2-7
CDR3: CASRQMLAGIYEQYF
DNA: TGTGCCAGCAGACAAATGCTAGCGGGAATTTACGAGCAGTACTTC

V: TRBV29-1
size: many
D: .
J: TRBJ2-3
CDR3: CSVEDSAGDTQYF
DNA: TGCAGCGTTGAAGATAGTGCGGGAGATACGCAGTATTTT